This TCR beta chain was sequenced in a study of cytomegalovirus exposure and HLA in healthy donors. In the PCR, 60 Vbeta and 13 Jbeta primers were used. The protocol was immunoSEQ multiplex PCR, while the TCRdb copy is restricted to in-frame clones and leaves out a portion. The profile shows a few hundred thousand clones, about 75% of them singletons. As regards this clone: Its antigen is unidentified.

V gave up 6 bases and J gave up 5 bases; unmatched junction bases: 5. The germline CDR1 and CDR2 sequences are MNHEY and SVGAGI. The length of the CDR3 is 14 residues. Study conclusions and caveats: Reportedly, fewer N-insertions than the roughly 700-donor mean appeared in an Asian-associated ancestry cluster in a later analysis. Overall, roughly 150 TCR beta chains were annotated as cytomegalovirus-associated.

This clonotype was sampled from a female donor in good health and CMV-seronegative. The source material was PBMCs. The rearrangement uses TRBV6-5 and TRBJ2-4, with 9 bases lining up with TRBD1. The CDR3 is CASRRTGVENIQYF. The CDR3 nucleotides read TGTGCCAGCAGGCGGACAGGGGTTGAAAACATTCAGTACTTC.